Below are 20 T cell receptor beta chains sequenced from a single sample in a study of OX40 agonist ivuxolimab in advanced cancers. Clones were read by immunoSEQ multiplex PCR, and TCRdb kept only the in-frame ones, dropping some. The data hold 55,000 to 70,000 clones, with around four fifths observed a single time. The sample here was CD4+ or CD8+ T cells sorted from blood, taken in a trial of the OX40 agonist ivuxolimab. The origin of the receptors is an adult with an advanced solid tumor such as melanoma, head and neck, liver or kidney cancer.

The chain uses TRBV5-6 and TRBJ1-5; D not certain. V was trimmed by 2 bases and J by 9 bases, leaving 12 bases between them. CDR1 is SGHDT, CDR2 YYEEEE, per germline. This CDR3 spans 13 amino acids. Here the CDR3 DNA reads TGTGCCAGCAGCTTCGGTACATCGGGGCCCCAGCATTTT. Translation: CASSFGTSGPQHF. Looking up the rest from reference TRBV5-6 and TRBJ1-5 gives the full variable domain: DAGVTQSPTHLIKTRGQQVTLRCSPKSGHDTVSWYQQALGQGPQFIFQYYEEEERQRGNFPDRFSGHQFPNYSSELNVNALLLGDSALYLCASSFGTSGPQHFGDGTRLSIL.

The chain is built from TRBV7-9 and TRBJ2-7; D gene ambiguous. The V end was cut by 5 bases, the J end by 3 bases, with 11 bases between. The CDR3 loop spans 13 amino acids. Per germline, CDR1 SEHNR and CDR2 FQNEAQ (reference sequence). Here the CDR3 reads CASSPASYYEQYF. The CDR3 nucleotides read TGTGCCAGCAGCCCCGCATCTTACTACGAGCAGTACTTC.

The chain uses TRBV28 and TRBJ1-2; D possibly corresponds to TRBD1 (5 bases). V lost 1 base and J 4 bases, leaving 16 bases between the germline ends. CDR1 and CDR2 from the germline V gene are MDHEN and SYDVKM. The CDR3 runs to 16 residues. For the CDR3, the DNA is TGTGCCAGCAGTTTATTGGTCCTCAGGGTACCCTATGGCTACACCTTC. This gives the protein CASSLLVLRVPYGYTF.

This chain connects TRBV6-1 to TRBJ1-1; no clear D gene. Germline values: CDR1 MNHNS, CDR2 SASEGT. This CDR3 is 14 amino acids long. Trimming removed 3 bases from V and 0 bases from J, with 8 bases in between. CDR3 residues: CASSDWIVNTEAFF. For the CDR3, the DNA is TGTGCCAGCAGTGATTGGATTGTGAACACTGAAGCTTTCTTT.

This clone appeared a single time. The chain employs TRBV6-1 and TRBJ2-3, with 8 bases that match TRBD2. There are 19 residues in the CDR3. V gave up 1 base and J gave up 8 bases; unmatched junction bases: 20. Germline-derived CDR1 and CDR2 are MNHNS and SASEGT. CDR3 DNA: TGTGCCAGCAGTGAAGAGGGGCCTGGTGTAGCCATCGCGGGGGGTACGCAGTATTTT. Translation gives CASSEEGPGVAIAGGTQYF.

The CDR3 nucleotides read TGTGCCAGCAGCTTGGACAGACGCTCTGGAAACACCATATATTTT. It is translated as CASSLDRRSGNTIYF. The chain recombines TRBV7-6 with TRBJ1-3; D might be TRBD1 (6 bases). V lost 3 bases, J lost 0 bases, and 9 bases lay in between. The CDR3 spans 15 residues. Germline V lookup: CDR1 SGHVS, CDR2 FNYEAQ.

CDR3 amino acids: CASSVDLTDTDTQYF. As DNA, the CDR3 is TGTGCCAGCAGCGTAGACCTGACAGACACAGATACGCAGTATTTT. The chain employs TRBV9 and TRBJ2-3; perhaps TRBD1 as D (5 bases). There are 15 residues in the CDR3. CDR1 and CDR2 (germline): SGDLS, YYNGEE. V shed 0 bases and J shed 2 bases, with 10 bases lying between them.

The J gene is TRBJ2-5, the V gene TRBV27; 9 bases line up with TRBD2. The tail of the sequence fits TRBJ2-7 better, so the J call may be wrong. Germline loops: CDR1 MNHEY, CDR2 SMNVEV (reference sequence). CDR3 size: 14 residues. DNA for the CDR3: TGTGCCAGCAGTTTGCTTGCGGGGGGGGTCGAGCAGTACTTC. This codes for CASSLLAGGVEQYF.

This clone was found once. This rearrangement joins TRBV2 to TRBJ1-4; D not resolved. Trimming stripped 6 bases from V and 5 bases from J, with 4 bases between. CDR3 size: 11 residues. Looked up from germline, CDR1 is SNHLY and CDR2 is FYNNEI. CDR3 nucleotides: TGTGCCAGCAGCCCGAATGAAAAACTGTTTTTT. Protein sequence: CASSPNEKLFF.

The table lists this clone with a count of one. The rearrangement uses TRBV28 and TRBJ2-7; 7 nucleotides match TRBD1. The CDR3 length is 14 residues. Per the germline V gene, CDR1 is MDHEN and CDR2 is SYDVKM. After removal of 2 bases from V and 3 bases from J, the junction contained 4 bases not matched to a gene. This CDR3 reads CASSLETGSYEQYF. As DNA, the CDR3 is TGTGCCAGCAGTTTAGAGACAGGGAGCTACGAGCAGTACTTC.

The J gene is TRBJ2-2, the V gene TRBV29-1, with 8 bases aligning to TRBD1. Germline trimming cut 3 bases from V and 8 bases from J; bases unmatched to any gene: 8. Germline CDR1 and CDR2: SQVTM and ANQGSEA. The CDR3 runs 14 residues. The CDR3 DNA follows: TGCAGCGTTGAGAAGGACAGGGCCGGGGGGGAGCTGTTTTTT. This codes for CSVEKDRAGGELFF.

The chain combines TRBV5-1 with TRBJ1-4, with 9 bases that match TRBD1. The V segment lost 0 bases and the J segment 5 bases; nucleotides outside the gene matches: 5. The CDR3 consists of 16 residues. CDR1 and CDR2 from the germline V gene are SGHRS and YFSETQ. CDR3 residues: CASSLAFGTGNEKLFF. In DNA form, the CDR3 reads TGCGCCAGCAGCTTGGCCTTTGGGACAGGGAATGAAAAACTGTTTTTT.

The rearrangement joins TRBV9 to TRBJ2-7; D gene unclear. The CDR3 has 13 residues. The V and J ends lost 4 bases and 0 bases respectively, with 8 bases between them. The germline CDR1 and CDR2 sequences are SGDLS and YYNGEE. The CDR3 nucleotides read TGTGCCAGCAGCCCCGGCTTCTCCTACGAGCAGTACTTC. Its protein is CASSPGFSYEQYF.

The rearrangement links TRBV28 to TRBJ2-3; 10 bases line up with TRBD1. In germline, CDR1 is MDHEN, CDR2 SYDVKM. The V and J ends lost 5 bases and 5 bases, in that order; junction bases with no gene match: 7. The CDR3 spans 15 residues. Here the CDR3 reads CASSKTGGAVDTQYF. In DNA form, the CDR3 reads TGTGCCAGCAGTAAGACAGGGGGCGCGGTAGATACGCAGTATTTT. Based on the CDR3 plus reference TRBV28 and TRBJ2-3, the full variable domain is DVKVTQSSRYLVKRTGEKVFLECVQDMDHENMFWYRQDPGLGLRLIYFSYDVKMKEKGDIPEGYSVSREKKERFSLILESASTNQTSMYLCASSKTGGAVDTQYFGPGTRLTVL.

V and J are TRBV27 and TRBJ2-7; 7 bases line up with TRBD1. The length of the CDR3 is 14 residues. The junction had 5 bases not matched to a gene; V was cut back by 4 bases and J by 2 bases. In germline, CDR1 is MNHEY, CDR2 SMNVEV (reference sequence). The CDR3 region has the DNA TGTGCCAGCAGTTCGCTGGACAGGACCTACGAGCAGTACTTC. Amino acids: CASSSLDRTYEQYF.

On this clone itself: Other nucleotide sequences in the sample specify the same CDR3. The chain joins TRBV6-6 to TRBJ2-7; no firm D call. This CDR3 has 11 residues. Trimming removed 0 bases from V and 5 bases from J, with 2 bases in between. The germline gives CDR1 MNHNY, CDR2 SVGAGI (reference sequence). The CDR3 nucleotides are TGTGCCAGCAGTTACTCTGACGAGCAGTACTTC. This sequence encodes CASSYSDEQYF.

This sequence joins TRBV28 and TRBJ1-3, with 7 bases that match TRBD1. This CDR3 spans 16 amino acids. Germline-derived CDR1 and CDR2 are MDHEN and SYDVKM. The V gene end was trimmed by 6 bases and the J gene end by 4 bases; junction bases not matched to a gene: 12. The CDR3 sequence: CASRAQGPVGGNTIYF. DNA of the CDR3: TGTGCCAGCAGAGCACAGGGGCCGGTGGGCGGAAACACCATATATTTT. Full variable domain (rest looked up from reference TRBV28 and TRBJ1-3): DVKVTQSSRYLVKRTGEKVFLECVQDMDHENMFWYRQDPGLGLRLIYFSYDVKMKEKGDIPEGYSVSREKKERFSLILESASTNQTSMYLCASRAQGPVGGNTIYFGEGSWLTVV.

This chain uses TRBV4-2 with TRBJ2-7, with a weak D call TRBD2 (6 bases). The CDR3 contains 14 residues. V was cut by 0 bases and J by 6 bases, with 12 bases left in between. Germline CDR1 reads LGHNA; CDR2 reads YNFKEQ. This chain's CDR3 is CASSQDIGGGEQYF. In DNA form, the CDR3 reads TGTGCCAGCAGCCAAGATATCGGGGGAGGCGAGCAGTACTTC.

This clone was recorded once. Compared with germline, one end of the junction differs, possibly owing to a read error. This chain links TRBV6-1 with TRBJ2-7; 7 bases are a match to TRBD1. This CDR3 has 14 residues. Germline CDR1 and CDR2: MNHNS and SASEGT. DNA of the CDR3: TGTGCCAGCAGAGAAGGACAGGCGGTTGTAGAACAGTACTTC. Translating it yields CASREGQAVVEQYF.

The chain has TRBV7-9 and TRBJ1-1; D perhaps matches TRBD1 (6 bases). V was trimmed by 6 bases and J by 1 base, leaving 12 bases between them. The CDR3 is 14 residues long. Germline CDR1 and CDR2: SEHNR and FQNEAQ (reference sequence). The CDR3 protein is CASRVGGQNTEAFF. The DNA for the CDR3 is TGTGCCAGCAGGGTGGGGGGCCAGAACACTGAAGCTTTCTTT.